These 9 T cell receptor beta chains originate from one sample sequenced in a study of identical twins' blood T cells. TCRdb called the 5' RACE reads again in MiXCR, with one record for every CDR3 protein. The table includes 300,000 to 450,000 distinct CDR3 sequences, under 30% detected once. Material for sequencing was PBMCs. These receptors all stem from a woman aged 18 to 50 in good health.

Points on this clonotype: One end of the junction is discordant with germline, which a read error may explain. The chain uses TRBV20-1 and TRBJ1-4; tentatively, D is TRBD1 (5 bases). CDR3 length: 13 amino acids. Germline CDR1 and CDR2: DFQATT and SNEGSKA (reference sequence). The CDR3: CSARNQGSEKLLF. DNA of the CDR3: TGTAGTGCTAGGAACCAGGGCAGTGAAAAACTGCTTTTT.

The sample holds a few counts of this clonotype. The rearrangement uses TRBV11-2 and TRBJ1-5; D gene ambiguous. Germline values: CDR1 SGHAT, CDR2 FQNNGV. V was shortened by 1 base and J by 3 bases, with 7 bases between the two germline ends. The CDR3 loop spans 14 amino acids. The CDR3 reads CASSLGPPNQPQHF. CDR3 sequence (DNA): TGTGCCAGCAGCTTAGGACCACCCAATCAGCCCCAGCATTTT.

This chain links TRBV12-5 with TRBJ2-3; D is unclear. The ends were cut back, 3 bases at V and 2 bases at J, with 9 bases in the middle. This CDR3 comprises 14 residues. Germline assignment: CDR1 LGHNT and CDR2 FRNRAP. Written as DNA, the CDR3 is TGTGCTAGTGGTTTCGGGCTCACCACAGATACGCAGTATTTT. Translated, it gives CASGFGLTTDTQYF.

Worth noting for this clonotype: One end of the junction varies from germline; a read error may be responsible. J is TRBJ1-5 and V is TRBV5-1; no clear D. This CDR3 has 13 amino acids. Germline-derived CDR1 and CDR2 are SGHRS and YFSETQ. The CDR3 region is CASSFDGNHPQHF. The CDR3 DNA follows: TGCGCCAGCAGCTTCGACGGCAATCATCCCCAGCATTTT.

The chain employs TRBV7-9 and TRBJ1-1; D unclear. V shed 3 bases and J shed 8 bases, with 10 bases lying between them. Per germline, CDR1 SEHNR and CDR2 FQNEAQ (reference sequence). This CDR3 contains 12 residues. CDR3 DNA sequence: TGTGCCAGCAGCTTCTCATTTGACGAAGCTTTCTTT. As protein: CASSFSFDEAFF.

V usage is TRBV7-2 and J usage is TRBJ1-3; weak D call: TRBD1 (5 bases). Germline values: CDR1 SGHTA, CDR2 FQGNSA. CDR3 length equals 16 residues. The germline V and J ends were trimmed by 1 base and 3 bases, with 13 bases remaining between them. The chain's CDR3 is CASSLVGGAGGNTIYF. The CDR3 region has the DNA TGTGCCAGCAGCTTAGTCGGTGGGGCCGGTGGAAACACCATATATTTT.

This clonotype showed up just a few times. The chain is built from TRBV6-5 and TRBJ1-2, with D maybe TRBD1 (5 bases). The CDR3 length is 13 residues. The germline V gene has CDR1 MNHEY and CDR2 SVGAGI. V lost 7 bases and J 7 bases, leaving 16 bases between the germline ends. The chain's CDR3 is CASNKGQAGGYTF. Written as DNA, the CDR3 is TGTGCCAGCAACAAGGGGCAGGCAGGTGGCTACACCTTC.

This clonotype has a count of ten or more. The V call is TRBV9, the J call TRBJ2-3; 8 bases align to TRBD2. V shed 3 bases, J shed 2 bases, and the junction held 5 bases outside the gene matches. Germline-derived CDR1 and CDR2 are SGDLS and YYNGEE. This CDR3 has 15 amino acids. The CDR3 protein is CASSATSGTTDTQYF. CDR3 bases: TGTGCCAGCAGCGCAACTAGCGGCACCACAGATACGCAGTATTTT.

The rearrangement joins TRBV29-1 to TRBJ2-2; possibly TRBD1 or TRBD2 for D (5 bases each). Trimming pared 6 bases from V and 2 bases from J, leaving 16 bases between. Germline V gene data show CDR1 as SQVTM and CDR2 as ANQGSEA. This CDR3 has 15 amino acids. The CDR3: CSVGVIRANTGELFF. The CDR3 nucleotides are TGCAGCGTGGGGGTAATCAGGGCAAACACCGGGGAGCTGTTTTTT.